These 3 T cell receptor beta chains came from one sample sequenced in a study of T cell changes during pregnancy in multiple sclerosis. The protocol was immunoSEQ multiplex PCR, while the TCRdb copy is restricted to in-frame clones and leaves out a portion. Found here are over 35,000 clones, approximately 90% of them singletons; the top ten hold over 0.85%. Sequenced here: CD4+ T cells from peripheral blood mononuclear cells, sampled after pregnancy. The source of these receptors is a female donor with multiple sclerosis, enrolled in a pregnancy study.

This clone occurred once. Here the CDR3 reads CSVRGWGPVEAFF. The CDR3 nucleotides read TGCAGCGTCCGGGGGTGGGGCCCTGTTGAAGCTTTCTTT. The chain links TRBV29-1 to TRBJ1-1; D may be TRBD1 (5 bases). Looked up from germline, CDR1 is SQVTM and CDR2 is ANQGSEA. This CDR3 spans 13 amino acids. V was cut by 6 bases and J by 7 bases, with 18 bases left in between.

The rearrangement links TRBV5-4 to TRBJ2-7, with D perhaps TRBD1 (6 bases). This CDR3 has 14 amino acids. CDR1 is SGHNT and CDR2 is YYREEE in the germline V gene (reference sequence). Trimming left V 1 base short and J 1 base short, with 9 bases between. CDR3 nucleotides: TGTGCCAGCAGCTTGACAGGGTCATCCTACGAGCAGTACTTC. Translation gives CASSLTGSSYEQYF.

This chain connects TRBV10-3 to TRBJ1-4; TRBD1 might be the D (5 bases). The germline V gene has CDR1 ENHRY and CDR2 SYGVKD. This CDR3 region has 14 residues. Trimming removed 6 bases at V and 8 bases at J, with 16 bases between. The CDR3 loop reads CAISATGDGEKLFF. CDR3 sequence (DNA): TGTGCCATCAGCGCAACGGGGGATGGAGAAAAACTGTTTTTT.